This is a list of T cell receptor beta chains from one sample in a study of vaccination and CD4 T cells after COVID-19. The antigens for these receptors are not known. TCRdb reprocessed the PCR reads with MiXCR, giving one entry per CDR3 protein. The repertoire has some 22,000 distinct CDR3 sequences, approximately 59% of them found once; the top ten carry more than 20%. Material: CD4+ T cells from blood, cultured in vitro, obtained before SARS-CoV-2 vaccination. All receptors come from a human donor who received a COVID-19 vaccine. The CDR3 runs from the conserved cysteine through the conserved F or W. The D gene is left open where the match is weak. Not every row has a clone size; where given, it reads once, few, many or a size class.

J gene	clone size	V gene	D gene	CDR3 DNA	CDR3 protein
TRBJ1-2	NA	TRBV20-1	NA	TGCAGTGCCACAGGGTACGATGGCTACACCTTC	CSATGYDGYTF
TRBJ2-1	NA	TRBV7-8	NA	TGTGCCAGCAGCTTAGTAGATCGGACCTACAATGAGCAGTTCTTC	CASSLVDRTYNEQFF
TRBJ2-3	NA	TRBV30	NA	TGTGCCTGGAGACAGGTCGGGGTCACAGATACGCAGTATTTT	CAWRQVGVTDTQYF
TRBJ1-1	NA	TRBV11-2	NA	TGTGCCAGCAGCTTTAACAGCCCGAACACTGAAGCTTTCTTT	CASSFNSPNTEAFF
TRBJ2-7	NA	TRBV30	NA	TGTGCCTGGAGTGTTCCGTGGACAGAATACTCCTACGAGCAGTACTTC	CAWSVPWTEYSYEQYF
TRBJ1-2	NA	TRBV2	NA	TGTGCCAGCAGTGTGGGACCTGGTGGCTACACCTTC	CASSVGPGGYTF
TRBJ1-3	NA	TRBV19	TRBD1	TGTGCCAGTAGTATCGGGACAGCCAAGGGTGACACCATATATTTT	CASSIGTAKGDTIYF
TRBJ2-3	few	TRBV20-1	TRBD2	TGCAGTGCATGGACTAGCGGGGGACCTCGGGGCACAGATACGCAGTATTTT	CSAWTSGGPRGTDTQYF
TRBJ2-1	once	TRBV20-1	TRBD2	TGCAGTGCCCCCCGGACTAGCGGGGGGGTTGGGAATGAGCAGTTCTTC	CSAPRTSGGVGNEQFF
TRBJ2-3	NA	TRBV7-8	TRBD2	TGTGCCAGCAGCTTGCTAGCGGGGGCCACAGATACGCAGTATTTT	CASSLLAGATDTQYF
TRBJ2-7	NA	TRBV11-3	NA	TGTGCCAGCAGCTTTGACAGCTCCTACGAGCAGTACTTC	CASSFDSSYEQYF
TRBJ2-3	NA	TRBV5-1	NA	TGCGCCAGCAACTCTGGACTTATCACAGATACGCAGTATTTT	CASNSGLITDTQYF
TRBJ2-3	once	TRBV30	NA	TGTGCCTGGAGTGTACTGAGAACAGATACGCAGTATTTT	CAWSVLRTDTQYF
TRBJ1-2	NA	TRBV6-5	TRBD1	TGTGCCAGCAGTTCCCTCGCGGGACAGGAGAGGGGCTACACCTTC	CASSSLAGQERGYTF
TRBJ2-3	NA	TRBV5-4	NA	TGTGCCAGCAGCTTGGTAGACCCGGCAGGGTCTGAAGATACGCAGTATTTT	CASSLVDPAGSEDTQYF
TRBJ1-5	NA	TRBV6-1	NA	TGTGCCAGCAGTAGAGGGGCAGGGGAGTTCGGCAATCAGCCCCAGCATTTT	CASSRGAGEFGNQPQHF
TRBJ1-4	NA	TRBV20-1	NA	TGCAGTGCTAGGTCGGGGGATAATGAAAAACTGTTTTTT	CSARSGDNEKLFF
TRBJ2-5	NA	TRBV27	TRBD2	TGTGCCAGCAGTGCCAAACTAGCGGGGGGTCTGGAGACCCAGTACTTC	CASSAKLAGGLETQYF
TRBJ2-5	NA	TRBV6-1	TRBD2	TGTGCCAGCAGATGGACTAGTGCAAGACAAGAGACCCAGTACTTC	CASRWTSARQETQYF
TRBJ2-2	few	TRBV19	TRBD1	TGTGCCAGTAGACTCTTGACAGGGGGCGCTTCCGGGGAGCTGTTTTTT	CASRLLTGGASGELFF
TRBJ1-6	NA	TRBV7-9	NA	TGTGCCAGCACCCAGGGGAGCTCCTATAATTCACCCCTCCACTTT	CASTQGSSYNSPLHF
TRBJ2-7	NA	TRBV11-2	NA	TGTGCCAGCAGCTCGAGCAGGAGTTTTGGGGAGCAGTACTTC	CASSSSRSFGEQYF
TRBJ1-1	NA	TRBV5-1	TRBD1	TGCGCCAGCAGCTCCACAGGGGGACGCACTGAAGCCTTCTTT	CASSSTGGRTEAFF
TRBJ1-4	few	TRBV20-1	NA	TGCAGTGCTAGAGATGGGACTCGGATCACAACTAATGAAAAACTGTTTTTT	CSARDGTRITTNEKLFF
TRBJ2-7	NA	TRBV20-1	NA	TGCAGTGCCCGTCTGGTGGGCTTCTCCTACGAGCAGTACTTC	CSARLVGFSYEQYF
TRBJ1-1	NA	TRBV7-8	NA	TGTGCCAGCAGCTCAACCGACGGTGCAGGGAGTACTGAAGCTTTCTTT	CASSSTDGAGSTEAFF
TRBJ2-5	NA	TRBV6-5	TRBD1	TGTGCCAGCAGTTGGGACAGGCAAGAGACCCAGTACTTC	CASSWDRQETQYF
TRBJ2-7	few	TRBV6-1	TRBD1	TGTGCCAGCCTCCGTACGGGACAGGGAACCTACGAGCAGTACTTC	CASLRTGQGTYEQYF
TRBJ2-7	NA	TRBV11-3	TRBD1	TGTGCCAGCAGCCTAAGACGCCGGGGACAGGGGTCGGCATCCTACGAGCAGTACTTC	CASSLRRRGQGSASYEQYF
TRBJ2-4	NA	TRBV11-3	TRBD2	TGTGCCAGCAGCCCCCTTGGGAGCGGGGGGGCTAGGCGAGCTCAGTACTTC	CASSPLGSGGARRAQYF
TRBJ1-2	NA	TRBV19	NA	TGTGCCAGTAGTATCGGGACGTCGTATGGCTACACCTTC	CASSIGTSYGYTF
TRBJ1-2	few	TRBV21-1	NA	TGTGCCAGCCCCCAGGGGGGGAGAAGAAGTATTAACTATGGCTACACCTTC	CASPQGGRRSINYGYTF
TRBJ1-1	few	TRBV6-5	NA	TGTGCCAGCAGTTACTGGGGGACGGCGAACACTGAAGCTTTCTTT	CASSYWGTANTEAFF
TRBJ2-5	NA	TRBV7-9	TRBD2	TGTGCCAGCAGCTTTTCAGCGGGGGGGCTAGAGACCCAGTACTTC	CASSFSAGGLETQYF
TRBJ1-2	NA	TRBV7-8	NA	TGTGCCAGCAGCTTAAGGCAGGGGACTAGTGGCTACACCTTC	CASSLRQGTSGYTF
TRBJ2-3	once	TRBV7-2	TRBD2	TGTGCCAGCAGCTTAAGCGGGGGGGCAGATACGCAGTATTTT	CASSLSGGADTQYF
TRBJ1-6	few	TRBV19	NA	TGTGCCAGTAGTATAGGCGGGACGGAGACTTCACCCCTCCACTTT	CASSIGGTETSPLHF